In this sample, the clone carrying this T cell receptor (beta chain) turned up many times. What it binds is not known. The record originates from a study of response to subunit inactivated influenza vaccine. Study results and limitations: Seasonal influenza vaccination, on each occasion, was suggested by the authors to recruit few new T cells.

CDR1 and CDR2 (germline): SGHDT, YYEEEE. V lost 2 bases, J lost 9 bases, and 8 bases stayed unmatched. The CDR3 spans 15 residues. TCRdb re-called the RT-PCR reads with MiXCR, one entry per CDR3 protein. The profile covers about 520,000 distinct CDR3 sequences, with under 8.5% appearing a single time and about an eighth taken by the ten largest. The sample in question was PBMCs from blood, obtained less than 25 months after vaccination. The V gene is TRBV5-6, the J gene TRBJ1-6; 7 bases align to TRBD1. The TCR comes from a man between 50 and 70 years old who received an inactivated influenza vaccine. This CDR3 is CASSFRTGRISPLHF. The CDR3 DNA sequence: TGTGCCAGCAGCTTTCGGACAGGCAGGATTTCACCCCTCCACTTT.